The 24 T cell receptor beta chains reported below all come from one sample, sequenced in a study of T cells in tuberculosis. Sequenced by immunoSEQ multiplex PCR; TCRdb stores in-frame clones only, minus some. Of approximately 58,000 clones listed, nearly 90% were seen once; the top ten hold 21%. Cells were sorted from thawed PBMC rested overnight and stained with GMM-loaded CD1B tetramer, viability dye and anti-CD3. The CD1B tetramers carried C32 glucose monomycolate purified from Rhodococcus equi. The sequenced sample consisted of CD1b-GMM tetramer-negative cells sorted from PBMCs. These TCRs come from an adult woman with latent tuberculosis.

The gene calls are TRBV9 and TRBJ2-1; 10 nucleotides agree with TRBD2. The CDR3 has 15 amino acids. Trimming removed 0 bases from V and 10 bases from J; junction bases left unmatched: 7. Germline CDR1 is SGDLS and CDR2 is YYNGEE. The CDR3 DNA reads TGTGCCAGCAGCGTAGACGGACTAGCGGTAAACGAGCAGTTCTTC. It is translated as CASSVDGLAVNEQFF.

The chain has TRBV19 and TRBJ2-3, with D hard to call. The length of the CDR3 is 13 residues. Germline-derived CDR1 and CDR2 are LNHDA and SQIVND (reference sequence). V was cut by 1 base and J by 2 bases, with 4 bases left in between. CDR3 DNA sequence: TGTGCCAGTAGTATAGCCCACACAGATACGCAGTATTTT. As protein: CASSIAHTDTQYF.

V usage is TRBV29-1 and J usage is TRBJ1-1; weak D call: TRBD1 (5 bases). The CDR3 length is 13 residues. V was pared by 2 bases and J by 1 base, with 8 bases between. The germline V gene encodes CDR1 SQVTM and CDR2 ANQGSEA. The CDR3 nucleotides are TGCAGCGTTGAAAGACAGCAGAACACTGAAGCTTTCTTT. This translates into CSVERQQNTEAFF. The full variable domain, completed using reference TRBV29-1 and TRBJ1-1, is SAVISQKPSRDICQRGTSLTIQCQVDSQVTMMFWYRQQPGQSLTLIATANQGSEATYESGFVIDKFPISRPNLTFSTLTVSNMSPEDSSIYLCSVERQQNTEAFFGQGTRLTVV.

V usage is TRBV7-6 and J usage is TRBJ2-3, with TRBD2 matching 9 bases. The CDR3 loop spans 17 amino acids. The J segment lost 4 bases and the V segment lost 5 bases, leaving 13 bases of the junction unmatched. The germline V gene has CDR1 SGHVS and CDR2 FNYEAQ. This CDR3 reads CASSPGDRSGGSDTQYF. CDR3 in DNA: TGTGCCAGCAGCCCTGGGGATCGTAGCGGGGGCTCAGATACGCAGTATTTT.

The chain is built from TRBV7-3 and TRBJ2-3, with 7 nucleotides matching TRBD2. Germline assignment: CDR1 SGHTA and CDR2 FQGTGA. The CDR3 is 15 amino acids. The ends lost 0 bases at V and 3 bases at J; junction bases unmatched: 3. CDR3 amino acids: CASSLTGGSTDTQYF. The CDR3 DNA follows: TGTGCCAGCAGCTTAACGGGCGGGAGTACAGATACGCAGTATTTT.

The chain couples TRBV2 to TRBJ1-2, with 10 positions matching TRBD1. The CDR3 sequence is 14 residues long. Germline V gene data show CDR1 as SNHLY and CDR2 as FYNNEI. V lost 6 bases, J lost 4 bases, and 5 bases stayed unmatched. For the CDR3, the DNA is TGTGCCAGCAGCAGACAGGGGGCGAGCTATGGCTACACCTTC. The encoded protein is CASSRQGASYGYTF. Using reference TRBV2 and TRBJ1-2 for the parts outside the CDR3, the full variable domain is EPEVTQTPSHQVTQMGQEVILRCVPISNHLYFYWYRQILGQKVEFLVSFYNNEISEKSEIFDDQFSVERPDGSNFTLKIRSTKLEDSAMYFCASSRQGASYGYTFGSGTRLTVV.

The V and J genes are TRBV9 and TRBJ2-1, with D perhaps TRBD1 (6 bases). Germline values: CDR1 SGDLS, CDR2 YYNGEE. This CDR3 is 15 amino acids long. Trimming took off 4 bases at V and 7 bases at J, with 18 bases between the two ends. Here the CDR3 reads CASSTGSGVRNEQFF. In nucleotides, the CDR3 is TGTGCCAGCAGCACAGGGTCCGGGGTCAGGAATGAGCAGTTCTTC.

The CDR3 region has the DNA TGCGCCAGCAGCCAAGTACTAGAGAATGAGCAGTTCTTC. Residues: CASSQVLENEQFF. The V and J genes are TRBV4-3 and TRBJ2-1; D perhaps matches TRBD2 (5 bases). CDR3 length equals 13 residues. Germline CDR1 is LGHNA and CDR2 is YSLEER. V lost 1 base and J 7 bases, leaving 8 bases between the germline ends.

The rearrangement links TRBV7-2 to TRBJ2-3; D gene uncertain. Trimming shortened V by 2 bases and J by 3 bases, and 6 bases separated the two germline ends. Germline CDR1 and CDR2: SGHTA and FQGNSA. This CDR3 region has 13 residues. DNA for the CDR3: TGTGCCAGCAGCTTACCGGTAACAGATACGCAGTATTTT. Translating gives CASSLPVTDTQYF.

The chain is built from TRBV4-1 and TRBJ1-1; D perhaps matches TRBD1 (5 bases). Looked up from germline, CDR1 is MGHRA and CDR2 is YSYEKL. Deletions cut 0 bases from V and 4 bases from J, with 12 bases between. This CDR3 comprises 15 residues. This chain's CDR3 is CASSQDVREGTEAFF. CDR3 sequence (DNA): TGCGCCAGCAGCCAAGATGTCAGGGAAGGCACTGAAGCTTTCTTT.

V is TRBV5-6 and J is TRBJ2-3; 8 bases map to TRBD2. This CDR3 is 15 amino acids long. Per the germline V gene, CDR1 is SGHDT and CDR2 is YYEEEE. Trimming cost V 5 bases and J 5 bases; bases outside gene matches: 10. For the CDR3, the DNA is TGTGCCAGCAGTCTCCGGGGGGGCGGTAGAGATACGCAGTATTTT. As protein: CASSLRGGGRDTQYF.

Comment on this clone: Sequence at one end of the junction differs from germline and may be a read error. This chain links TRBV9 with TRBJ1-2, with 9 bases fitting TRBD1. This CDR3 region has 14 residues. Germline lookup yields CDR1 SGDLS and CDR2 YYNGEE. CDR3 in DNA: TGTGCCAGCAGCTCACAGGGGGCGCGGGGGATGGATTCCTTC. It is translated as CASSSQGARGMDSF.

The chain carries TRBV7-9 and TRBJ2-1; the D is unclear. Trimming removed 5 bases at V and 4 bases at J, with 6 bases between. The CDR3 consists of 12 residues. The germline CDR1 and CDR2 sequences are SEHNR and FQNEAQ (reference sequence). The CDR3: CASSLLYNEQFF. The CDR3 DNA reads TGTGCCAGCAGCCTTCTGTACAATGAGCAGTTCTTC.

This clone was seen a single time. The chain couples TRBV4-3 to TRBJ1-4; no reliable D call. The CDR3 totals 14 residues. V lost 0 bases and J 10 bases, leaving 12 bases between the germline ends. CDR1 and CDR2 (germline): LGHNA, YSLEER. The CDR3 here is CASSQEKRRGKLFF. Written as DNA, the CDR3 is TGCGCCAGCAGCCAAGAGAAACGACGGGGAAAACTGTTTTTT.

The V and J genes are TRBV7-6 and TRBJ1-4; 10 bases map to TRBD1. V shed 5 bases and J 8 bases; nucleotides not matched to a gene: 5. The CDR3 is 14 residues long. Germline values: CDR1 SGHVS, CDR2 FNYEAQ. CDR3 sequence (DNA): TGTGCCAGCAGCACCGGGACAGGGGAAGAAAAACTGTTTTTT. Its protein is CASSTGTGEEKLFF.

The chain combines TRBV15 with TRBJ1-2, with D possibly TRBD1 on 6 matching bases. The germline V gene encodes CDR1 LNHNV and CDR2 YYDKDF (reference sequence). The CDR3 contains 15 residues. Deletions cut 1 base from V and 3 bases from J, with 12 bases between. The CDR3 DNA reads as TGTGCCACCAGCAGAGGGACCGGACAGTACTATGGCTACACCTTC. This sequence encodes CATSRGTGQYYGYTF.

In this sample, this clone turned up once. This chain joins TRBV4-2 and TRBJ1-4, with no clear D. Germline assignment: CDR1 LGHNA and CDR2 YNFKEQ. The CDR3 loop spans 16 amino acids. Trimming stripped 0 bases from V and 6 bases from J, with 14 bases between. For the CDR3, the DNA is TGTGCCAGCAGCCAAGATTCTGGGCGCCTTCATGAAAAACTGTTTTTT. Its protein is CASSQDSGRLHEKLFF.

V usage is TRBV5-4 and J usage is TRBJ2-7; 9 bases are a match to TRBD2. J lost 2 bases, V lost 1 base, and 4 bases had no gene match. Germline V gene data show CDR1 as SGHNT and CDR2 as YYREEE (reference sequence). The CDR3 is made up of 15 amino acids. This CDR3 is CASSLNSGSAYEQYF. CDR3 coding DNA: TGTGCCAGCAGCTTGAATAGCGGGAGTGCCTACGAGCAGTACTTC.

The rearrangement joins TRBV30 to TRBJ2-3, with D perhaps matching TRBD2 (6 bases). V lost 1 base to trimming and J lost 3 bases, with 14 bases between them. The germline gives CDR1 GTSNPN, CDR2 SVGIG (reference sequence). This CDR3 contains 15 residues. This CDR3 reads CAWSAPASETDTQYF. CDR3 in DNA: TGTGCCTGGAGTGCACCGGCTAGCGAGACAGATACGCAGTATTTT.

V is TRBV7-2 and J is TRBJ1-4, with no clear D. The CDR3 consists of 15 residues. Per germline, CDR1 SGHTA and CDR2 FQGNSA. The V end lost 1 base, the J end lost 7 bases, and 13 bases lay between the germline ends. CDR3 sequence: CASSLDIETSEKLFF. The CDR3 bases are TGTGCCAGCAGCTTAGATATTGAAACCAGTGAAAAACTGTTTTTT.

The chain couples TRBV9 to TRBJ2-7; D gene unclear. Germline loops: CDR1 SGDLS, CDR2 YYNGEE. Trimming cost V 2 bases and J 0 bases, with 3 bases left between them. This CDR3 is built from 12 residues. CDR3 loop: CASSVSSYEQYF. CDR3 nucleotides: TGTGCCAGCAGCGTGAGCTCCTACGAGCAGTACTTC.

The chain links TRBV4-3 to TRBJ1-4; D remains unclear. Germline CDR1 and CDR2: LGHNA and YSLEER. Trimming removed 2 bases at V and 8 bases at J, with 15 bases between. This CDR3 has 15 residues. The DNA for the CDR3 is TGCGCCAGCAGCCAACAATCTGTTCGGGGAGAAAAACTGTTTTTT. This encodes CASSQQSVRGEKLFF.

The table lists this clone with a few counts. This rearrangement joins TRBV7-2 to TRBJ2-7; TRBD1 matches 8 bases. With 3 bases clipped from V and 6 bases from J, the junction kept 4 bases outside the gene matches. The CDR3 covers 13 residues. Germline lookup yields CDR1 SGHTA and CDR2 FQGNSA. The CDR3 DNA follows: TGTGCCAGCAGCTTCCAGGGGGCCGGCGAGCAGTACTTC. Its translation is CASSFQGAGEQYF.

The genes are TRBV20-1 and TRBJ1-2; perhaps TRBD1 as D (5 bases). Trimming pared 6 bases from V and 2 bases from J, leaving 7 bases between. Germline V gene lookup returns CDR1 DFQATT and CDR2 SNEGSKA (reference sequence). This CDR3 has 11 residues. The CDR3 nucleotides are TGCAGTGCAGGGGCGAACTATGGCTACACCTTC. Its translation is CSAGANYGYTF.